The 6 T cell receptor beta chains given below trace back to one sample, sequenced in a study of T-cell reconstitution after alpha-beta-depleted transplantation in children. A library of TCRbeta sequences, prepared with unique molecular identifiers, was generated. Via MiXCR, TCRdb re-called the PCR reads, giving one row per CDR3 protein. The table shows about a million distinct CDR3 sequences, with about 26% occurring only once. The sequencing here drew on PBMCs, mostly from graft donor cells, taken 360 days after TCRalphabeta/CD19-depleted stem cell transplant. All receptors derive from a boy under two years old who had a stem cell transplant for SCID, so the T cells may come from the graft donor.

The CDR3 DNA reads as TGCAGCGTTGACAGGGTATACGACACTGAAGCTTTCTTT. It encodes CSVDRVYDTEAFF. This chain connects TRBV29-1 to TRBJ1-1; tentatively, D is TRBD1 (5 bases). V was clipped by 3 bases and J by 3 bases, with 11 bases between them. There are 13 residues in the CDR3. Germline-derived CDR1 and CDR2 are SQVTM and ANQGSEA. Variable domain in full (rest from reference TRBV29-1 and TRBJ1-1): SAVISQKPSRDICQRGTSLTIQCQVDSQVTMMFWYRQQPGQSLTLIATANQGSEATYESGFVIDKFPISRPNLTFSTLTVSNMSPEDSSIYLCSVDRVYDTEAFFGQGTRLTVV.

This clonotype was seen a few times. The J gene is TRBJ1-1, the V gene TRBV4-3, with unresolved D. In germline, CDR1 is LGHNA, CDR2 YSLEER. The V end lost 0 bases, the J end lost 3 bases, and 11 bases lay between the germline ends. This CDR3 comprises 15 residues. Here the CDR3 DNA reads TGCGCCAGCAGCCAAGACGGTTCGGGTTACACTGAAGCTTTCTTT. This translates into CASSQDGSGYTEAFF.

The chain joins TRBV29-1 to TRBJ2-1, with D maybe TRBD2 (7 bases). The V end was cut by 8 bases, the J end by 10 bases, with 21 bases between. Germline V gives CDR1 SQVTM, CDR2 ANQGSEA. The CDR3 has 13 residues. CDR3 coding DNA: TGCAGCTCCCAAATCGGGGGGCGGAGAGAGCAGTTCTTC. It codes for CSSQIGGRREQFF.

The chain links TRBV20-1 to TRBJ2-7; TRBD1 matches at 11 bases. This CDR3 has 12 residues. CDR1 and CDR2 (germline): DFQATT, SNEGSKA (reference sequence). V trimming: 7 bases; J trimming: 3 bases; junction bases outside the gene matches: 2. The CDR3 DNA reads TGCAGTGGGACAGGGGGCAACTACGAGCAGTACTTC. It yields the protein CSGTGGNYEQYF.

V and J are TRBV29-1 and TRBJ1-1; 8 nucleotides match TRBD1. The CDR3 consists of 15 residues. The J segment lost 0 bases and the V segment lost 6 bases, leaving 9 bases of the junction unmatched. CDR1 is SQVTM, CDR2 ANQGSEA, per germline. The CDR3 DNA reads TGCAGCGTCACCGGACAGGGTGGGGTGAACACTGAAGCTTTCTTT. It translates to CSVTGQGGVNTEAFF. Together with reference TRBV29-1 and TRBJ1-1, the CDR3 gives the full variable domain: SAVISQKPSRDICQRGTSLTIQCQVDSQVTMMFWYRQQPGQSLTLIATANQGSEATYESGFVIDKFPISRPNLTFSTLTVSNMSPEDSSIYLCSVTGQGGVNTEAFFGQGTRLTVV.

In this sample, this clonotype turned up a few times. The rearrangement links TRBV20-1 to TRBJ1-6, with a possible D match to TRBD1 (6 bases). Germline CDR1 DFQATT, CDR2 SNEGSKA (reference sequence). The CDR3 is 13 amino acids. Trimming removed 6 bases from V and 13 bases from J, with 19 bases in between. Here the CDR3 DNA reads TGCAGTGCGAAGGGGAAGGGGGGCAGGCCCCTCCACTTT. This translates into CSAKGKGGRPLHF.